The T cell receptor (beta chain) under discussion was sequenced for a study of blood T cells in healthy people across ages. Using a J-beta primer mix together with a sample-barcoded 5' primer, a second PCR was run for roughly 6 to 12 cycles. TCRdb itself ran the 5' RACE reads through MiXCR, one entry per CDR3 protein. Of roughly 700,000 distinct CDR3 sequences detected, 25% appear once; the ten largest clones hold under 9.5%. These sequences were also reported in another study, on T cells of mothers and their children.

This TCR was recovered from a boy aged 10-17 years in good health. Sequenced: blood.

CDR3 in amino acids: CASSPLNGGETQYF. CDR3 coding DNA: TGTGCCAGCAGCCCCCTAAACGGAGGAGAGACCCAGTACTTC. J is TRBJ2-5 and V is TRBV12-3 or TRBV12-4, with D possibly being TRBD2 (5 bases). V lost 6 bases and J 4 bases, leaving 15 bases between the germline ends. The CDR3 contains 14 residues.